Listed below are T cell receptor beta chains from one sample, sequenced in a study of blood T cell repertoires in COVID-19. Data came from immunoSEQ multiplex PCR; TCRdb stores just in-frame clones and leaves some out. Here the sample spans around 150,000 clones, 87% being singletons. What was sequenced was peripheral blood. The origin of the receptors is a woman aged 70 to 79 with COVID-19, enrolled during active disease. Each CDR3 is given with its conserved first and last residue. A D gene is named only where the DNA matches it firmly. Rows give clone size only sometimes, using once, few, many, or a class for an expanded clone.

TRBD2,TRBV11-2,TRBJ2-5,-,TGTGCCAGCAGCGTATTGAGGACTAGCGGGGGGGCCGTGACCCAGTACTTC,CASSVLRTSGGAVTQYF
TRBD2,TRBV3-1/TRBV3-2,TRBJ2-4,-,TGTGCCAGCAGCCAAGATCTCGGACTAGCGGGGATCGCTTTAGCCAAAAACATTCAGTACTTC,CASSQDLGLAGIALAKNIQYF
TRBD1,TRBV27,TRBJ2-2,-,TGTGCCAGCAGCTTCGACAGGGTGGGCACCGGGGAGCTGTTTTTT,CASSFDRVGTGELFF
TRBD2,TRBV5-6,TRBJ2-5,-,TGTGCCAGCAGCCCCTTCGGACTAGCGGGGGGTGTTGAGACCCAGTACTTC,CASSPFGLAGGVETQYF
TRBD1,TRBV5-4,TRBJ1-1,few,TGTGCCAGCAGCTTCGCAGGGACAGTGAACACTGAAGCTTTCTTT,CASSFAGTVNTEAFF
-,TRBV28,TRBJ2-5,-,TGTGCCAGCAGGATAGGAGGCGATCGGGAGACCCAGTACTTC,CASRIGGDRETQYF
-,TRBV5-1,TRBJ2-2,-,TGCGCCAGCAGCTTGAACCAGAAGAACACCGGGGAGCTGTTTTTT,CASSLNQKNTGELFF
TRBD2,TRBV30,TRBJ2-5,-,TGTGCCTGGAGTGTAGGCGGGGGGGCCCCAGAGACCCAGTACTTC,CAWSVGGGAPETQYF
TRBD2,TRBV5-1,TRBJ2-3,-,TGCGCCAGCAGCTTTCTAGCGGGGGACTACACAGATACGCAGTATTTT,CASSFLAGDYTDTQYF
TRBD1,TRBV5-4,TRBJ2-1,-,TGTGCCAGCAGCTTGGACAGGGGCCCCTACAATGAGCAGTTCTTC,CASSLDRGPYNEQFF
TRBD1,TRBV10-2,TRBJ2-5,-,TGCGCCAGCAGAAGATCGTGGACAGGGGCTATAGGGACCCAGTACTTC,CASRRSWTGAIGTQYF
TRBD2,TRBV6-5,TRBJ2-1,-,TGTGCCAGCAGGGCGGGACTAGCGACCAATGAGCAGTTCTTC,CASRAGLATNEQFF
-,TRBV6-5,TRBJ1-6,-,TGTGCCAGCAGAAAGCAACAGGGCCGAGGTTCACCCCTCCACTTT,CASRKQQGRGSPLHF
TRBD1,TRBV19,TRBJ2-5,-,TGTGCCAGTAGTATGGACCGCGGACAGGGCAGGGAGACCCAGTACTTC,CASSMDRGQGRETQYF
-,TRBV2,TRBJ1-2,-,TGTGCCAGCAGTGAAGCTGAGGACTATGGCTACACCTTC,CASSEAEDYGYTF
-,TRBV5-1,TRBJ2-4,-,TGCGCCAGCAGCCCAACCCTTATACAGGGTAGGGACAAAAACATTCAGTACTTC,CASSPTLIQGRDKNIQYF
-,TRBV18,TRBJ1-4,-,TGTGCCAGCTCAACGGGGGGCAGAGGTGAAAAACTGTTTTTT,CASSTGGRGEKLFF
TRBD2,TRBV7-2,TRBJ2-3,-,TGTGCCAGCAGCTTAGCGTCCGGCGGGGGGGGCACAGATACGCAGTATTTT,CASSLASGGGGTDTQYF
TRBD2,TRBV12-5,TRBJ2-1,-,TGTGCTAGCAGGTCTGGGGGCGGGGGGACCTACAATGAGCAGTTCTTC,CASRSGGGGTYNEQFF
-,TRBV6-4,TRBJ1-5,-,TGTGCCAGCAGTGAAGTGGGCAGGGGCCATTATAGCAATCAGCCCCAGCATTTT,CASSEVGRGHYSNQPQHF
-,TRBV9,TRBJ1-3,-,TGTGCCAGCAGCGTAAGGGGAACCTCTGGAAACACCATATATTTT,CASSVRGTSGNTIYF
-,TRBV12-3/TRBV12-4,TRBJ1-2,-,TGTGCCAGCAGTTTACAGGACTATGGCTACACCTTC,CASSLQDYGYTF
TRBD1,TRBV10-3,TRBJ1-2,few,TGTGCCATCAGTGATCGGCAGGGGGAGAGTGGCTACACCTTC,CAISDRQGESGYTF
-,TRBV6-5,TRBJ1-5,-,TGTGCCAGCAGTCCCGAATGGGGGCGGCAGCCCCAGCATTTT,CASSPEWGRQPQHF
-,TRBV9,TRBJ2-3,-,TGTGCCAGCAGCGTAGGGCTAGCGAGCACAGATACGCAGTATTTT,CASSVGLASTDTQYF
TRBD1,TRBV6-5,TRBJ1-2,few,TGTGCCAGCAGCCCCGGGACAGCTCTCTATGGCTACACCTTC,CASSPGTALYGYTF
TRBD2,TRBV2,TRBJ2-7,-,TGTGCCAGCAGTCAGGGACTAGCGAACCGAAAGAAAAGCTCCTACGAGCAGTACTTC,CASSQGLANRKKSSYEQYF
TRBD1,TRBV3-1/TRBV3-2,TRBJ1-2,-,TGTGCCAGCAGCCGACTGGACAGGATCTATGGCTACACCTTC,CASSRLDRIYGYTF